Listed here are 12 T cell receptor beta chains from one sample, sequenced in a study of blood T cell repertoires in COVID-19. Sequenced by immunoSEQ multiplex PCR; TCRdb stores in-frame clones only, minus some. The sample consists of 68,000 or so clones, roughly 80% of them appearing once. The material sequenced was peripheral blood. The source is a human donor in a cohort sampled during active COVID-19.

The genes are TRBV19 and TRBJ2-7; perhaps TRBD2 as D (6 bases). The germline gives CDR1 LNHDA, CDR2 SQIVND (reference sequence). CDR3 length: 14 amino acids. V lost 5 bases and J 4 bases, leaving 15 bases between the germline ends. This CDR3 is CASSATTGDYEQYF. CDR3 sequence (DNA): TGTGCCAGTAGTGCGACGACGGGAGATTACGAGCAGTACTTC. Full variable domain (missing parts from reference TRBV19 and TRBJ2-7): DGGITQSPKYLFRKEGQNVTLSCEQNLNHDAMYWYRQDPGQGLRLIYYSQIVNDFQKGDIAEGYSVSREKKESFPLTVTSAQKNPTAFYLCASSATTGDYEQYFGPGTRLTVT.

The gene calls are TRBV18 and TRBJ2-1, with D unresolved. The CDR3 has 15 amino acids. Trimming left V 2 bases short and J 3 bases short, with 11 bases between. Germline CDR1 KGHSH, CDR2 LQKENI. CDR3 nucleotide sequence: TGTGCCAGCTCACCAGGGCAGAAAAACTACAATGAGCAGTTCTTC. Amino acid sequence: CASSPGQKNYNEQFF.

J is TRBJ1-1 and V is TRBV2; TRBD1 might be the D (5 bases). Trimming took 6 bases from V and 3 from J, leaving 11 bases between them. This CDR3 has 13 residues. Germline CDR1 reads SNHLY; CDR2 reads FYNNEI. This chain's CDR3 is CASRTVVDTEAFF. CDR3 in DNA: TGTGCCAGCAGGACAGTGGTTGACACTGAAGCTTTCTTT.

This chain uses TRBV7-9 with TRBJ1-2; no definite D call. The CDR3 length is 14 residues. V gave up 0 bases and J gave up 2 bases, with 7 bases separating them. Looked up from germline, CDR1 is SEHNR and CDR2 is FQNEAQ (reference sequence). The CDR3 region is CASSLASGNYGYTF. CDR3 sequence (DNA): TGTGCCAGCAGCTTAGCGTCGGGAAACTATGGCTACACCTTC.

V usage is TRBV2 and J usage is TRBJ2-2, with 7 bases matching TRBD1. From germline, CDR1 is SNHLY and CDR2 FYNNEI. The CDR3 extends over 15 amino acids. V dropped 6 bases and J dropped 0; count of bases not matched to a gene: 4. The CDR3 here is CASRPTGANTGELFF. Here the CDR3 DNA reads TGTGCCAGCAGACCTACAGGGGCGAACACCGGGGAGCTGTTTTTT.

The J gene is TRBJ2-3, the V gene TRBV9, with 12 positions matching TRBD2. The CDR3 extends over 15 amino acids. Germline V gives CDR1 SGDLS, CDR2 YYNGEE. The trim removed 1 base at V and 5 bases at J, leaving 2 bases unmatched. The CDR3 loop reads CASSVLAGGRDTQYF. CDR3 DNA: TGTGCCAGCAGCGTACTAGCGGGGGGGAGAGATACGCAGTATTTT.

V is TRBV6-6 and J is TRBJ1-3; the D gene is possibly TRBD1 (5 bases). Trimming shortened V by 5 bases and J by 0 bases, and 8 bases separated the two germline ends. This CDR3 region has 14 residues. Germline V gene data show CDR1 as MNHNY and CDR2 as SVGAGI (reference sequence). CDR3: CASSTDSSGNTIYF. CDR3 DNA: TGTGCCAGCAGTACCGACAGCTCTGGAAACACCATATATTTT.

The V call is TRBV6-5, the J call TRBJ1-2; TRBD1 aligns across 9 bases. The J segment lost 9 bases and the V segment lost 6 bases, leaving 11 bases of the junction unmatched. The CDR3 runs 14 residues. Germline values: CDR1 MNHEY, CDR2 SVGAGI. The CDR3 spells CASSDGDRERSYTF. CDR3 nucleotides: TGTGCCAGCAGCGACGGGGACAGGGAAAGGAGCTACACCTTC.

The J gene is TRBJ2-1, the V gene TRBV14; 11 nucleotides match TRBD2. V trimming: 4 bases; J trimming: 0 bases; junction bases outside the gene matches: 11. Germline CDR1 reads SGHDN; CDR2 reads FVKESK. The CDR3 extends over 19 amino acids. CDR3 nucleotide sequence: TGTGCCAGCAGCCCTTTACCGGGACTAGCGGTTAGCTCCTACAATGAGCAGTTCTTC. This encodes CASSPLPGLAVSSYNEQFF.

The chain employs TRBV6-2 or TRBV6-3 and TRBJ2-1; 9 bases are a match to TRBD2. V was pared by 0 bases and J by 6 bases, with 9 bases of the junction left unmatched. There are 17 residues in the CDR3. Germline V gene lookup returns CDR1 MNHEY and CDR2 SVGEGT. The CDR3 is CASSYSSSSGRINEQFF. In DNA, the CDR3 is TGTGCCAGCAGTTACTCGAGTAGTAGCGGGAGAATCAATGAGCAGTTCTTC.

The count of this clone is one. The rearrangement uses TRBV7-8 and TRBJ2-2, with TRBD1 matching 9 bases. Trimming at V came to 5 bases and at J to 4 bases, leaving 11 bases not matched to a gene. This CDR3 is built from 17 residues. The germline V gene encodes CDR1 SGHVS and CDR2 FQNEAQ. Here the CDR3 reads CASSQYGTGLATGELFF. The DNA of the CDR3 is TGTGCCAGCAGCCAATACGGGACAGGGTTGGCCACCGGGGAGCTGTTTTTT.

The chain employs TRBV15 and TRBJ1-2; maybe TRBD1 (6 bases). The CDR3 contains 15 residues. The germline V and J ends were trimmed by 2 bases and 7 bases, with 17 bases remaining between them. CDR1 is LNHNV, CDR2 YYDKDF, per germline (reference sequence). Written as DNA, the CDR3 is TGTGCCACCAGCAGAAAGACGTCAGGGGTCGGTGGCTACACCTTC. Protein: CATSRKTSGVGGYTF.